This TCR beta chain stems from a study of regulatory T cells in long-lasting Graves disease (dated by TCRdb to about 2021). With regard to the full study: Newly diagnosed Graves' disease patients had taken antithyroid drugs for less than 3 months. Persistent Graves' disease patients were compared with newly diagnosed Graves' disease patients by peripheral blood TCR sequencing and RNA sequencing. The study took place in China and was registered as a clinical trial. TCR sequencing covered some 13 persistent and approximately 20 newly diagnosed Graves' disease patients, around 35 samples in total. Study-wide findings and limitations: Sequencing and analysis were limited to the TCR beta chain. Persistent disease showed preferential use of TRBV28, TRBJ1-2 and TRBJ2-5, whereas newly diagnosed disease favored TRBV20-1 and TRBJ2-1. Lower TCR Shannon entropy and fewer highly expanded clones were observed in persistent Graves' disease patients than in newly diagnosed patients, which suggested clonal expansion. Peripheral blood alone was examined, since thyroid tissue, which constituted the primary lesion, could not be accessed. The authors noted that the small sample size was a limitation that may lower accuracy. A larger number of public clonotypes was shared among persistent patients (about 2,700) than among newly diagnosed patients (roughly 1,000).

Preparation of the library involved multiplex PCR. The sample was run on an Illumina HiSeq 4000. To build TCR beta libraries, CDR3 regions were amplified by Arm-PCR using iRepertoire HTBI primers. Before sequencing, the PCR products underwent gel purification. Per the source publication's procedure: A total of roughly 67 TRBV and some 15 TRBJ segments were identified across samples and were used for gene usage analysis of CDR3 amino acid clonotypes. COPE and FqMerger were used to merge filtered high-quality paired reads into contigs. BLAST was used to align contigs to the IMGT TRBV, TRBD and TRBJ reference genes, and CDR3 was defined following IMGT. Any clonotype with a frequency above 0.1% was classified as a highly expanded clone. Shannon entropy was used to measure repertoire diversity, and the Gini coefficient was used to measure V-J evenness. A clonotype was considered public if more than one individual shared it. TCRdb applied fastp at Q25 and MiXCR to the public reads, then kept only in-frame beta chains. Rows merge per CDR3 protein into single entries with the most common DNA and genes. TCRdb, not the original authors, processed these V and J calls. The sample profile shows approximately 230,000 distinct CDR3 sequences; about 18% of them were found once. The biggest ten clones account for around 21% of the sample.

The CDR3 spans 16 residues, from the cysteine through the phenylalanine. Of the read, only the CDR3 DNA is kept; its 48 bases are in frame from base 1. The V end gives up 7 bases and the J end 0 bases, leaving 8 bases in the junction not matched to a gene. According to the study, the label for this sample's time point signals: newly diagnosed GD, antithyroid drugs for less than 3 months. RNA was extracted from PBMCs in TRIzol for both TCR sequencing and RNA sequencing. The diagnosis of Graves' disease followed American Thyroid Association guidelines. The patients came from an endocrinology department in Xi'an, China. Each patient gave about 8.1 milliliters of peripheral blood, collected in an EDTA anticoagulant tube. Ficoll Paque Plus density gradient separation was used to isolate PBMCs, and no further T cell sorting was performed. An Agilent 2100 Bioanalyzer and agarose gel were used to check RNA quality, and a NanoDrop 2000 was used to measure RNA concentration.

Ten or more counts support this clonotype. Its cognate antigen has yet to be identified. Base qualities are not provided; no much larger clone lies one nucleotide away. The TCR originated in a female donor with Graves disease. The sequencing here drew on peripheral blood mononuclear cells (PBMCs), taken at new diagnosis, from a patient treated with antithyroid drugs. This receptor chain uses TRBV12-3 or TRBV12-4 and TRBJ1-1, with 10 bases in between that match TRBD1. The CDR3 loop reads CASTVGGQGMNTEAFF. The nucleotide sequence is given as TGTGCCAGCACCGTTGGGGGACAGGGGATGAACACTGAAGCTTTCTTT.